The table lists the clone carrying this T cell receptor (beta chain) with a few counts. Its specificity is unknown. TCRdb's copy holds only in-frame clones and misses some; the assay was immunoSEQ multiplex PCR. In the table there are about 200,000 clones, 70% to 90% of which are singletons. This sample stems from a study of cytomegalovirus exposure and HLA in healthy donors. Study results and caveats: For most TCR sequences rarity was the rule, although some public TCRs occurred in many donors. The authors listed around 150 TCR beta chains as cytomegalovirus-associated. According to reports, the classifier identified cytomegalovirus status with high specificity and sensitivity. It was found in a later analysis that first-cohort TCR clusters tended to co-occur in the 90 to 150 validation repertoires.

Germline lookup yields CDR1 DFQATT and CDR2 SNEGSKA (reference sequence). The CDR3 length is 11 residues. V was cut by 2 bases and J by 9 bases, with 11 bases left in between. This rearrangement joins TRBV20-1 to TRBJ2-7; TRBD2 is a possible D gene (5 bases). This TCR was recovered from a woman between 18 and 29 years old in good health and CMV-seronegative. Input material: PBMCs. CDR3 in amino acids: CSARMPRGQYF. CDR3 sequence (DNA): TGCAGTGCTAGAATGCCCCGGGGGCAGTACTTC.